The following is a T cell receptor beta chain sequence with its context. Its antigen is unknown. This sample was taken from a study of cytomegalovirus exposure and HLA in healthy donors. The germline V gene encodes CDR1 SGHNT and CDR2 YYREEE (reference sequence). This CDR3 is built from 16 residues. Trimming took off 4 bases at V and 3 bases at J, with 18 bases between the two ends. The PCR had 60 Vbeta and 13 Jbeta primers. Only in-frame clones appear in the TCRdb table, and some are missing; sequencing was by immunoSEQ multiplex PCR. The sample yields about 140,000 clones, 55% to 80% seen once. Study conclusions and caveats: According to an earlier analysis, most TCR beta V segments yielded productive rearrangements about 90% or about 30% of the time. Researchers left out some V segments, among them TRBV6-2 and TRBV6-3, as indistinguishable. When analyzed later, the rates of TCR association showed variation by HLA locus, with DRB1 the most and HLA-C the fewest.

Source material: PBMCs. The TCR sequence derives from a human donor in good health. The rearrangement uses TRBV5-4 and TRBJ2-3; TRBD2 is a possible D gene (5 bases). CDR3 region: CASSPTTTIHTDTQYF. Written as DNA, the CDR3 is TGTGCCAGCAGCCCGACTACTACCATACATACAGATACGCAGTATTTT.